Presented here are 9 T cell receptor beta chains from one specimen sequenced in a study of blood T cell repertoires in COVID-19. Sequencing used immunoSEQ multiplex PCR; TCRdb keeps in-frame clones, though not all of them. The sample records roughly 100,000 clones, approximately 80% being singletons. The specimen was peripheral blood. The source of these receptors is an elderly woman with acute or convalescent COVID-19.

The V and J genes are TRBV5-4 and TRBJ2-7; D possibly corresponds to TRBD2 (6 bases). This CDR3 contains 15 residues. V was cut by 4 bases and J by 0 bases, with 14 bases left in between. Germline CDR1 and CDR2: SGHNT and YYREEE (reference sequence). The CDR3 protein is CASSPGTQNSYEQYF. The CDR3 coding sequence is TGTGCCAGCAGCCCCGGGACTCAAAACTCCTACGAGCAGTACTTC.

The V gene is TRBV5-8, the J gene TRBJ2-6, with 8 bases fitting TRBD1. CDR1 is SGHTS, CDR2 YDEGEE, per germline. The CDR3 extends over 19 amino acids. J gave up 3 bases and V 1 base, and 12 bases lay outside the gene matches. CDR3 in DNA: TGTGCCAGCAGCTTGCGTGGACAGGGCCCTCAGGGTGGGGCCAACGTCCTGACTTTC. Encoded protein: CASSLRGQGPQGGANVLTF.

V gene TRBV30 combines with J gene TRBJ2-1, with a weak D call TRBD2 (6 bases). V lost 6 bases and J 3 bases, leaving 15 bases between the germline ends. The germline V gene encodes CDR1 GTSNPN and CDR2 SVGIG (reference sequence). This CDR3 region has 14 residues. CDR3 nucleotide sequence: TGTGCCTGCGATCGGCGGGGAGTCTACAATGAGCAGTTCTTC. It encodes CACDRRGVYNEQFF.

The V and J genes are TRBV5-1 and TRBJ2-2; a weak D match, TRBD2 (5 bases). V lost 1 base, J lost 5 bases, and 15 bases lay in between. Germline loops: CDR1 SGHRS, CDR2 YFSETQ. The CDR3 runs to 16 residues. In nucleotides, the CDR3 is TGCGCCAGCAGCTTGAATGGAGGAGGTGATACCGGGGAGCTGTTTTTT. This encodes CASSLNGGGDTGELFF.

This clone was detected once. The chain has TRBV4-3 and TRBJ2-1; 11 nucleotides align to TRBD2. This CDR3 has 16 amino acids. Germline V lookup: CDR1 LGHNA, CDR2 YSLEER. V trimming: 1 base; J trimming: 10 bases; junction bases outside the gene matches: 9. CDR3 region: CASSQAISGRVGEQFF. The CDR3 DNA sequence: TGCGCCAGCAGCCAAGCGATTAGCGGGAGGGTAGGGGAGCAGTTCTTC.

The gene calls are TRBV4-1 and TRBJ1-5; 11 bases fit TRBD1. V dropped 4 bases and J dropped 7; count of bases not matched to a gene: 6. The CDR3 sequence is 15 residues long. Germline V gene sequence: CDR1 MGHRA, CDR2 YSYEKL. CDR3 residues: CASSLGQGAGQPQHF. The CDR3 nucleotides read TGCGCCAGCAGCCTCGGACAGGGGGCGGGACAGCCCCAGCATTTT.

This clone has just a few counts. The rearrangement joins TRBV5-1 to TRBJ2-2, with TRBD1 as a possible D gene (6 bases). Germline V gene sequence: CDR1 SGHRS, CDR2 YFSETQ. The length of the CDR3 is 15 residues. Trimming removed 4 bases at V and 1 base at J, with 11 bases between. The CDR3 loop reads CASSLTGGNTGELFF. The DNA of the CDR3 is TGCGCCAGCAGCCTGACAGGAGGGAACACCGGGGAGCTGTTTTTT. Combining the CDR3 with reference TRBV5-1 and TRBJ2-2 gives the whole variable domain KAGVTQTPRYLIKTRGQQVTLSCSPISGHRSVSWYQQTPGQGLQFLFEYFSETQRNKGNFPGRFSGRQFSNSRSEMNVSTLELGDSALYLCASSLTGGNTGELFFGEGSRLTVL.

The rearrangement joins TRBV6-5 to TRBJ1-4; D unclear. The V gene's germline CDR1 is MNHEY and CDR2 SVGAGI. This CDR3 is 15 amino acids long. Trimming stripped 0 bases from V and 5 bases from J, with 10 bases between. CDR3 coding DNA: TGTGCCAGCAGTTACTCCGGCAGGTCGAATGAAAAACTGTTTTTT. This sequence encodes CASSYSGRSNEKLFF.

This clone appeared once. In DNA form, the CDR3 reads TGCGCCAGCAGCTTGACAACAGGGGGTCGAGACGAAAAACTGTTTTTT. Its protein is CASSLTTGGRDEKLFF. The gene calls are TRBV5-1 and TRBJ1-4; 8 bases are a match to TRBD1. This CDR3 comprises 16 residues. Germline loops: CDR1 SGHRS, CDR2 YFSETQ. Trimming at V came to 1 base and at J to 8 bases, leaving 10 bases not matched to a gene.